The rows below give T cell receptor beta chains drawn from one sample of a study of blood T cell repertoires in COVID-19. TCRdb's copy holds only in-frame clones and misses some; the assay was immunoSEQ multiplex PCR. The table has roughly 150,000 clones, 80% to 85% seen once. The sequenced sample was PBMCs or T cells enriched from blood (not recorded which). The receptors were sampled from a woman in her forties or fifties who had recovered from COVID-19. Each CDR3 is given with its conserved first and last residue. The order of the fields is J gene, V gene, clone size, CDR3 length, D gene, CDR3 DNA, CDR3 protein. A D gene is named only where the DNA matches it firmly. Part of the rows lack a size; the others show once, few, many or a class for expanded clones.

TRBJ2-7 | TRBV2 | NA | 11 | NA | TGTGCCAGCAGTACTACCTACGAGCAGTACTTC | CASSTTYEQYF
TRBJ1-1 | TRBV9 | NA | 13 | NA | TGTGCCAGCAGCGTAGGGACAGCGACTGAAGCTTTCTTT | CASSVGTATEAFF
TRBJ1-5 | TRBV28 | NA | 13 | TRBD1 | TGTGCCAGCAGCCCACAGGGGAGCGGGCCCCAGCATTTT | CASSPQGSGPQHF
TRBJ1-1 | TRBV5-4 | NA | 12 | NA | TGTGCCAGCAGCTCCCCGAGCGGGGGAGCTTTCTTT | CASSSPSGGAFF
TRBJ1-5 | TRBV19 | NA | 18 | TRBD1 | TGTGCCAGTAAAATCCAAGGACAGGGGGGGAATAGCAATCAGCCCCAGCATTTT | CASKIQGQGGNSNQPQHF
TRBJ2-7 | TRBV5-8 | NA | 13 | TRBD1 | TGTGCCAGCAGCACCCGGGACAGGGACGAGCAGTACTTC | CASSTRDRDEQYF
TRBJ1-1 | TRBV5-1 | NA | 14 | NA | TGCGCCAGCAGCTTGGGGACAGTGAACACTGAAGCTTTCTTT | CASSLGTVNTEAFF
TRBJ1-4 | TRBV7-8 | NA | 15 | NA | TGTGCCAGCAGCCCTTCCTCAGGGGACAATGAAAAACTGTTTTTT | CASSPSSGDNEKLFF
TRBJ1-2 | TRBV18 | NA | 12 | NA | TGTGCCAGCTCACCGGACAGAAATGGCTACACCTTC | CASSPDRNGYTF
TRBJ2-3 | TRBV7-2 | NA | 16 | TRBD2 | TGTGCCAGCAGCTTAGCGCGTGCGGGGGGCACAGATACGCAGTATTTT | CASSLARAGGTDTQYF
TRBJ2-1 | TRBV5-6 | few | 12 | NA | TGTGCCAGCAGCTTGGATCCCAGGGAGCAGTTCTTC | CASSLDPREQFF